One T cell receptor (beta chain) is described in this entry. This entry belongs to a study of CD8 T cells in Susac syndrome. RNA in amounts of roughly 0.5 to 1 ug was reverse transcribed with random hexamers. TCRdb fed the immunoSEQ multiplex PCR reads into MiXCR, producing one record per CDR3 protein. The sample shows 200,000 to 300,000 distinct CDR3 sequences, almost 97% of them seen only once. Germline CDR1 is DFQATT and CDR2 is SNEGSKA (reference sequence). Trimming cost V 6 bases and J 3 bases; bases outside gene matches: 11. The length of the CDR3 is 15 residues. TCR beta was sequenced from blood CD8+ and CD4+ T cells. Negative isolation yielded CD4+ and CD8+ T cells, and FACS enriched TEMRA cells.

This TCR was recovered from a human donor with Susac syndrome. The chain combines TRBV20-1 with TRBJ1-5; 7 bases fit TRBD1. The sequencing input was CD4+ T cells from PBMCs. CDR3 protein: CSAPPLDRDNQPQHF. Written as DNA, the CDR3 is TGCAGTGCCCCACCTCTCGACAGGGACAATCAGCCCCAGCATTTT.